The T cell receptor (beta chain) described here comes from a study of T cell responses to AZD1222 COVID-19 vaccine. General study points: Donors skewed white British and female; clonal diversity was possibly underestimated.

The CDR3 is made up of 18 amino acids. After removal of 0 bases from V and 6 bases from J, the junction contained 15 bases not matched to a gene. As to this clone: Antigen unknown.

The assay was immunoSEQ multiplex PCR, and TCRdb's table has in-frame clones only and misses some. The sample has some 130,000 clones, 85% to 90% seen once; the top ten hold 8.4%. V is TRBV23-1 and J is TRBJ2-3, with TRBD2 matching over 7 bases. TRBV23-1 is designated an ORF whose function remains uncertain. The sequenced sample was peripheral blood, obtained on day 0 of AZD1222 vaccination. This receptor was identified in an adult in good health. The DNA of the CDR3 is TGCGCCAGCAGTCAATCCCCCCGCGGGAGAAGGCTTACGGATACGCAGTATTTT. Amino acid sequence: CASSQSPRGRRLTDTQYF.